This record covers a single T cell receptor beta chain. This entry is derived from a study of blood T cell repertoires in COVID-19. In the original analysis: Reference gene primer amplification in the assay estimated nucleated cell counts. Libraries were prepared by immunoSEQ multiplex PCR; TCRdb keeps only in-frame clonotypes and omits some of them. V and J calls and clone size are given by that table; D and trimming were obtained from the DNA. The sample shows roughly 49,000 clones, roughly 87% of them seen only once. The J segment lost 4 bases and the V segment lost 2 bases, leaving 4 bases of the junction unmatched. CDR3 length: 14 amino acids. The germline gives CDR1 SNHLY, CDR2 FYNNEI.

The rearrangement joins TRBV2 to TRBJ2-5; 7 positions agree with TRBD2. The sequenced material came from peripheral blood. This clonotype originated in a man aged 45 to 65 with active COVID-19. The CDR3 sequence: CASSETGEGETQYF. Written as DNA, the CDR3 is TGTGCCAGCAGTGAAACGGGGGAGGGAGAGACCCAGTACTTC. Full variable domain (outside the CDR3, taken from reference TRBV2 and TRBJ2-5): EPEVTQTPSHQVTQMGQEVILRCVPISNHLYFYWYRQILGQKVEFLVSFYNNEISEKSEIFDDQFSVERPDGSNFTLKIRSTKLEDSAMYFCASSETGEGETQYFGPGTRLLVL.